Below, 28 T cell receptor beta chains from the same sample are listed, as sequenced in a study of blood T cell repertoires in COVID-19. The method was immunoSEQ multiplex PCR; TCRdb's version includes in-frame clones alone and lacks a portion of them. The data contain about 23,000 clones, 88% of them singletons. The specimen was peripheral blood. These receptors were obtained from a man between 70 and 80 years old in a cohort sampled during active COVID-19.

V is TRBV24-1 and J is TRBJ2-2; 16 nucleotides align to TRBD2. The CDR3 extends over 18 amino acids. J gave up 6 bases and V 4 bases, and 7 bases lay outside the gene matches. Germline CDR1 reads KGHDR; CDR2 reads SFDVKD. Written as DNA, the CDR3 is TGTGCCACCAGTGACCCCGGGACTAGCGGGAGGGCCGCCGGGGAGCTGTTTTTT. The encoded protein is CATSDPGTSGRAAGELFF.

The chain couples TRBV18 to TRBJ1-1, with D possibly being TRBD1 (6 bases). Germline V gene lookup returns CDR1 KGHSH and CDR2 LQKENI. The CDR3 has 13 residues. The V end was cut by 3 bases, the J end by 7 bases, with 12 bases between. Here the CDR3 reads CASSPTTGSEAFF. The CDR3 nucleotides are TGTGCCAGCTCACCTACCACAGGGAGTGAAGCTTTCTTT.

This chain uses TRBV12-3 or TRBV12-4 with TRBJ1-1; a possible D gene is TRBD1 (6 bases). CDR3 size: 13 residues. V was shortened by 2 bases and J by 12 bases, with 16 bases between the two germline ends. In nucleotides, the CDR3 is TGTGCCAGCAGTTTAAGGCAAGAACAGGGTTCTTTCTTT. Its translation is CASSLRQEQGSFF.

The chain couples TRBV5-1 to TRBJ1-1; D gene ambiguous. This CDR3 has 15 residues. V lost 0 bases to trimming and J lost 0 bases, with 9 bases between them. Germline V gene sequence: CDR1 SGHRS, CDR2 YFSETQ. The CDR3 nucleotides read TGCGCCAGCAGCTTGGGAGTCGGGGTGAACACTGAAGCTTTCTTT. Its protein is CASSLGVGVNTEAFF.

The rearrangement links TRBV18 to TRBJ2-4; a weak D match, TRBD1 (6 bases). The CDR3 runs to 17 residues. The V gene's germline CDR1 is KGHSH and CDR2 LQKENI. V lost 4 bases, J lost 10 bases, and 26 bases lay in between. CDR3 in amino acids: CASSLNRDTSFGRIQYF. The CDR3 nucleotides are TGTGCCAGCTCACTGAACCGGGACACCTCGTTTGGTCGTATTCAGTACTTC.

The chain joins TRBV19 to TRBJ2-3; maybe TRBD1 (6 bases). The CDR3 sequence is 15 residues long. V gave up 5 bases and J gave up 1 base, with 13 bases separating them. The germline gives CDR1 LNHDA, CDR2 SQIVND (reference sequence). CDR3 sequence (DNA): TGTGCCAGTAGTCCCGGACAGCCCCGCACAGATACGCAGTATTTT. Translating gives CASSPGQPRTDTQYF.

This clone was seen only a few times. The chain recombines TRBV27 with TRBJ1-1; the match to TRBD1 covers 8 bases. The CDR3 loop spans 15 amino acids. The germline gives CDR1 MNHEY, CDR2 SMNVEV (reference sequence). J was trimmed by 0 bases and V by 5 bases; bases with no gene match: 5. CDR3 coding DNA: TGTGCCAGCAGTCCCACAGGGGGGATGAACACTGAAGCTTTCTTT. This translates into CASSPTGGMNTEAFF.

This clone has a single count. The chain has TRBV18 and TRBJ2-1; the match to TRBD2 covers 8 bases. CDR3 length equals 15 residues. Germline-derived CDR1 and CDR2 are KGHSH and LQKENI. The V gene end was trimmed by 0 bases and the J gene end by 7 bases; junction bases not matched to a gene: 5. CDR3 protein: CASSPPGGRMNEQFF. Written as DNA, the CDR3 is TGTGCCAGCTCACCACCCGGCGGGAGGATGAATGAGCAGTTCTTC.

This rearrangement joins TRBV7-2 to TRBJ2-7; 10 bases line up with TRBD1. This CDR3 comprises 15 residues. The germline CDR1 and CDR2 sequences are SGHTA and FQGNSA. Trimming at V came to 4 bases and at J to 6 bases, leaving 9 bases not matched to a gene. The CDR3 nucleotides are TGTGCCAGCAGCTCGAAGACAGGGGGCAATCGCGAGCAGTACTTC. It yields the protein CASSSKTGGNREQYF.

The DNA of the CDR3 is TGTGCCAGCAGCGGGGGACTAGCGGGAGGGTCTGGGGAGCTGTTTTTT. This encodes CASSGGLAGGSGELFF. V and J are TRBV11-2 and TRBJ2-2; TRBD2 matches 16 bases. The CDR3 runs 16 residues. Germline trimming cut 5 bases from V and 8 bases from J; bases unmatched to any gene: 5. Germline values: CDR1 SGHAT, CDR2 FQNNGV. The variable domain in full, with the rest retrieved from reference TRBV11-2 and TRBJ2-2, is EAGVAQSPRYKIIEKRQSVAFWCNPISGHATLYWYQQILGQGPKLLIQFQNNGVVDDSQLPKDRFSAERLKGVDSTLKIQPAKLEDSAVYLCASSGGLAGGSGELFFGEGSRLTVL.

This chain connects TRBV18 to TRBJ2-3; 7 nucleotides match TRBD1. The CDR3 loop spans 16 amino acids. Germline V gene lookup returns CDR1 KGHSH and CDR2 LQKENI. V was pared by 2 bases and J by 2 bases, with 7 bases of the junction left unmatched. The CDR3 DNA reads as TGTGCCAGCTCACCAAGAACAGGGGTACACACAGATACGCAGTATTTT. Amino acid sequence: CASSPRTGVHTDTQYF.

The chain couples TRBV2 to TRBJ1-6; D is perhaps TRBD1 (5 bases). CDR1 and CDR2 from the germline V gene are SNHLY and FYNNEI. CDR3 length equals 15 residues. V was trimmed by 3 bases and J by 8 bases, leaving 14 bases between them. CDR3 sequence reads: CASSDKDIRDSPLHF. The CDR3 DNA reads as TGTGCCAGCAGTGATAAGGACATCAGAGATTCACCCCTCCACTTT. The full variable domain, in which reference TRBV2 and TRBJ1-6 provide the parts outside the CDR3, is EPEVTQTPSHQVTQMGQEVILRCVPISNHLYFYWYRQILGQKVEFLVSFYNNEISEKSEIFDDQFSVERPDGSNFTLKIRSTKLEDSAMYFCASSDKDIRDSPLHFGNGTRLTVT.

V usage is TRBV6-1 and J usage is TRBJ1-5; 10 bases are shared with TRBD1. CDR3 length: 16 residues. Germline CDR1 and CDR2: MNHNS and SASEGT. Losses at the gene ends were 3 bases for V and 3 bases for J; bases not matched to a gene: 5. CDR3 in DNA: TGTGCCAGCAGTGAGGGGACAGGGGTCCACAATCAGCCCCAGCATTTT. Its protein is CASSEGTGVHNQPQHF.

This clone was seen once. The V and J genes are TRBV5-4 and TRBJ1-2; 7 bases line up with TRBD1. The length of the CDR3 is 14 residues. Looked up from germline, CDR1 is SGHNT and CDR2 is YYREEE (reference sequence). The ends lost 2 bases at V and 2 bases at J; junction bases unmatched: 3. CDR3 sequence (DNA): TGTGCCAGCAGCTTCCAGGACAGGAACTATGGCTACACCTTC. It yields the protein CASSFQDRNYGYTF. Drawing the rest from reference TRBV5-4 and TRBJ1-2, the complete variable domain is ETGVTQSPTHLIKTRGQQVTLRCSSQSGHNTVSWYQQALGQGPQFIFQYYREEENGRGNFPPRFSGLQFPNYSSELNVNALELDDSALYLCASSFQDRNYGYTFGSGTRLTVV.

In its sample, this clone was seen a few times. The rearrangement joins TRBV2 to TRBJ1-5, with TRBD1 matching over 11 bases. The CDR3 has 17 amino acids. The V gene's germline CDR1 is SNHLY and CDR2 FYNNEI. Germline trimming cut 8 bases from V and 7 bases from J; bases unmatched to any gene: 16. The CDR3 DNA follows: TGTGCCAGCGGGGCCTCACGAGGGACAGGGGGTAGCCAGCCCCAGCATTTT. This encodes CASGASRGTGGSQPQHF. Based on the CDR3 plus reference TRBV2 and TRBJ1-5, the full variable domain is EPEVTQTPSHQVTQMGQEVILRCVPISNHLYFYWYRQILGQKVEFLVSFYNNEISEKSEIFDDQFSVERPDGSNFTLKIRSTKLEDSAMYFCASGASRGTGGSQPQHFGDGTRLSIL.

This chain links TRBV24-1 with TRBJ2-2; 10 nucleotides align to TRBD2. The CDR3 contains 18 residues. Germline trimming cut 2 bases from V and 1 base from J; bases unmatched to any gene: 6. The germline V gene has CDR1 KGHDR and CDR2 SFDVKD. As DNA, the CDR3 is TGTGCCACCAGTGATTCTAGCGGGAGTGCTCGGAACACCGGGGAGCTGTTTTTT. Translating gives CATSDSSGSARNTGELFF.

V is TRBV5-1 and J is TRBJ1-1; the D is unclear. Trimming left V 7 bases short and J 0 bases short, with 16 bases between. The germline CDR1 and CDR2 sequences are SGHRS and YFSETQ. The CDR3 covers 15 residues. CDR3 sequence: CASRREEFMNTEAFF. The DNA of the CDR3 is TGCGCCAGCCGTAGGGAGGAATTCATGAACACTGAAGCTTTCTTT.

Details on this clone: Additional DNA sequences in this sample encode the identical CDR3. The chain couples TRBV5-4 to TRBJ2-3; D may be TRBD1 (6 bases). This CDR3 spans 15 amino acids. V was pared by 1 base and J by 0 bases, with 9 bases between. Germline V gene lookup returns CDR1 SGHNT and CDR2 YYREEE (reference sequence). CDR3 protein: CASSLPGTSTDTQYF. CDR3 in DNA: TGTGCCAGCAGCTTGCCGGGGACAAGCACAGATACGCAGTATTTT.

The chain carries TRBV28 and TRBJ1-2; D possibly corresponds to TRBD1 (5 bases). This CDR3 is 13 amino acids long. Germline CDR1 and CDR2: MDHEN and SYDVKM. The V end lost 3 bases, the J end lost 4 bases, and 9 bases lay between the germline ends. The DNA for the CDR3 is TGTGCCAGCAGTTTGGTACAGGTCTATGGCTACACCTTC. Its protein product is CASSLVQVYGYTF.

V gene TRBV7-9 combines with J gene TRBJ2-2; D is possibly TRBD1 (5 bases). Per the germline V gene, CDR1 is SEHNR and CDR2 is FQNEAQ (reference sequence). Trimming took 1 base from V and 3 from J, leaving 12 bases between them. The CDR3 has 16 residues. CDR3 sequence: CASSLVARADTGELFF. CDR3 DNA: TGTGCCAGCAGCTTAGTGGCCAGGGCCGACACCGGGGAGCTGTTTTTT. Supplemented by reference TRBV7-9 and TRBJ2-2, the full variable domain reads DTGVSQNPRHKITKRGQNVTFRCDPISEHNRLYWYRQTLGQGPEFLTYFQNEAQLEKSRLLSDRFSAERPKGSFSTLEIQRTEQGDSAMYLCASSLVARADTGELFFGEGSRLTVL.

This chain connects TRBV7-2 to TRBJ2-1; 8 bases align to TRBD2. CDR3 length: 16 residues. Germline-derived CDR1 and CDR2 are SGHTA and FQGNSA. Trimming removed 5 bases from V and 5 bases from J; junction bases left unmatched: 11. The CDR3 loop is CASSPGGGRRNNEQFF. The CDR3 bases are TGTGCCAGCAGCCCCGGGGGGGGACGGCGGAACAATGAGCAGTTCTTC.

This clone has a handful of counts. The chain has TRBV4-2 and TRBJ1-6, with D maybe TRBD1 (5 bases). The CDR3 runs 16 residues. Trimming took off 5 bases at V and 10 bases at J, with 21 bases between the two ends. Germline V lookup: CDR1 LGHNA, CDR2 YNFKEQ. CDR3 residues: CASSDLPRARNSPLHF. In nucleotides, the CDR3 is TGTGCCAGCAGCGACCTTCCCAGGGCGCGTAACTCACCCCTCCACTTT.

V is TRBV25-1 and J is TRBJ1-1; D might be TRBD1 (5 bases). Germline lookup yields CDR1 MGHDK and CDR2 SYGVNS. The germline V and J ends were trimmed by 3 bases and 9 bases, with 11 bases remaining between them. The CDR3 runs to 12 residues. The CDR3 DNA follows: TGTGCCAGCAGTGATCCCCCGGACAAAGCTTTCTTT. Amino acid sequence: CASSDPPDKAFF.

The chain carries TRBV6-2 or TRBV6-3 and TRBJ2-2, with 9 positions matching TRBD2. The CDR3 is made up of 17 amino acids. Germline CDR1 reads MNHEY; CDR2 reads SVGEGT. The J segment lost 6 bases and the V segment lost 5 bases, leaving 13 bases of the junction unmatched. The CDR3 DNA is TGTGCCAGCAGTACCCCCCGGACTAGCGACCACCCCGGGGAGCTGTTTTTT. Its translation is CASSTPRTSDHPGELFF.

The chain employs TRBV27 and TRBJ2-1; 10 bases fit TRBD2. The CDR3 spans 15 residues. J lost 6 bases, V lost 6 bases, and 8 bases had no gene match. Germline V CDR1 and CDR2: MNHEY, SMNVEV (reference sequence). The CDR3 loop is CASSRGLADLNEQFF. The DNA for the CDR3 is TGTGCCAGCAGCCGTGGACTAGCGGACCTCAATGAGCAGTTCTTC.

The J gene is TRBJ2-7, the V gene TRBV6-6; 8 positions match TRBD2. The CDR3 has 13 residues. With V trimmed by 6 bases and J by 2 bases, 3 bases remained unmatched. The germline V gene encodes CDR1 MNHNY and CDR2 SVGAGI (reference sequence). The CDR3 region is CASSLAGAYEQYF. CDR3 bases: TGTGCCAGCAGCCTAGCGGGCGCCTACGAGCAGTACTTC.

This clone is judged medium-sized. This rearrangement joins TRBV28 to TRBJ1-2; tentatively, D is TRBD1 (6 bases). The germline gives CDR1 MDHEN, CDR2 SYDVKM. The CDR3 runs 14 residues. V was cut by 6 bases and J by 0 bases, with 11 bases left in between. The CDR3 nucleotides read TGTGCCAGCAGGTCACAGGGAGCTAACTATGGCTACACCTTC. As protein: CASRSQGANYGYTF.

The chain is built from TRBV5-1 and TRBJ2-5, with TRBD2 matching 11 bases. Germline V gene sequence: CDR1 SGHRS, CDR2 YFSETQ. The trim removed 4 bases at V and 4 bases at J, leaving 9 bases unmatched. This CDR3 is built from 16 residues. CDR3 nucleotide sequence: TGCGCCAGCAGCAGCACTAGCGGGAGTGGGCGAGAGACCCAGTACTTC. Translated: CASSSTSGSGRETQYF.